The 15 T cell receptor beta chains given below trace back to one sample, sequenced in a study of T cell changes during pregnancy in multiple sclerosis. The table came from immunoSEQ multiplex PCR; TCRdb's copy has only in-frame clones and leaves some out. This sample has around 73,000 clones, with 85% to 95% found just once. The specimen comprised peripheral blood, sampled in the third trimester of pregnancy. Receptors were obtained from a female donor in good health, enrolled as a control in a pregnancy study.

The rearrangement uses TRBV25-1 and TRBJ2-5; 13 nucleotides line up with TRBD2. The germline V gene has CDR1 MGHDK and CDR2 SYGVNS. This CDR3 spans 16 amino acids. V dropped 5 bases and J dropped 5; count of bases not matched to a gene: 8. CDR3 residues: CASSRLAGGTLETQYF. CDR3 nucleotides: TGTGCCAGCAGTCGACTAGCGGGGGGTACCTTGGAGACCCAGTACTTC.

This rearrangement joins TRBV5-1 to TRBJ1-1, with D maybe TRBD1 (6 bases). Looked up from germline, CDR1 is SGHRS and CDR2 is YFSETQ. V lost 3 bases to trimming and J lost 1 base, with 10 bases between them. The CDR3 totals 14 residues. DNA of the CDR3: TGCGCCAGCAGCTCAAGGACAGCGAACACTGAAGCTTTCTTT. Translation gives CASSSRTANTEAFF.

J is TRBJ2-1 and V is TRBV12-5, with D possibly being TRBD2 (7 bases). The germline CDR1 and CDR2 sequences are LGHNT and FRNRAP. The CDR3 is 17 residues long. Trimming removed 6 bases at V and 1 base at J, with 19 bases between. The CDR3 loop is CASGTSGGGSSYNEQFF. CDR3 sequence (DNA): TGTGCTAGTGGCACCTCGGGGGGCGGGAGTTCCTACAATGAGCAGTTCTTC.

This clone was observed a single time. The genes are TRBV6-5 and TRBJ1-5; 8 nucleotides agree with TRBD1. This CDR3 is 15 amino acids long. CDR1 and CDR2 from the germline V gene are MNHEY and SVGAGI. Trimming cost V 6 bases and J 3 bases; bases outside gene matches: 7. CDR3 sequence reads: CASSRTGRPNQPQHF. The CDR3 region has the DNA TGTGCCAGCAGCCGGACAGGGCGCCCCAATCAGCCCCAGCATTTT.

This chain connects TRBV2 to TRBJ1-6, with 8 bases matching TRBD1. The CDR3 contains 14 residues. Unmatched junction bases numbered 6, after V lost 6 bases and J lost 8 bases. Germline V gene sequence: CDR1 SNHLY, CDR2 FYNNEI. The CDR3 protein is CASSGQGRDSPLHF. CDR3 in DNA: TGTGCCAGCAGCGGACAGGGACGTGATTCACCCCTCCACTTT.

The V gene is TRBV18, the J gene TRBJ2-5, with D perhaps TRBD1 (6 bases). Per germline, CDR1 KGHSH and CDR2 LQKENI. The CDR3 has 14 amino acids. V was shortened by 3 bases and J by 1 base, with 9 bases between the two germline ends. The CDR3 reads CASSPRDIQETQYF. CDR3 in DNA: TGTGCCAGCTCACCGAGGGACATCCAAGAGACCCAGTACTTC.

The gene calls are TRBV28 and TRBJ2-6; possible D gene TRBD2, 5 bases. V was cut by 3 bases and J by 1 base, with 7 bases left in between. CDR1 is MDHEN and CDR2 is SYDVKM in the germline V gene. The CDR3 loop spans 15 amino acids. DNA of the CDR3: TGTGCCAGCAGTTTGCGAGGGTCTGGGGCCAACGTCCTGACTTTC. It encodes CASSLRGSGANVLTF.

The rearrangement links TRBV10-2 to TRBJ2-3, with TRBD2 as a possible D gene (6 bases). V was shortened by 5 bases and J by 2 bases, with 11 bases between the two germline ends. This CDR3 is 14 amino acids long. Per germline, CDR1 WSHSY and CDR2 SAAADI. The DNA of the CDR3 is TGCGCCAGCAGTTCGGGACTGCACACAGATACGCAGTATTTT. Protein: CASSSGLHTDTQYF.

V and J are TRBV4-1 and TRBJ2-7, with D tentatively TRBD1 (6 bases). Per the germline V gene, CDR1 is MGHRA and CDR2 is YSYEKL. CDR3 length: 14 amino acids. V lost 4 bases and J 3 bases, leaving 13 bases between the germline ends. The CDR3: CASSLTQGHYEQYF. The CDR3 DNA reads TGCGCCAGCAGCCTGACACAGGGTCACTACGAGCAGTACTTC.

This chain connects TRBV2 to TRBJ1-3; D perhaps matches TRBD1 (5 bases). From germline, CDR1 is SNHLY and CDR2 FYNNEI. V lost 6 bases to trimming and J lost 2 bases, with 17 bases between them. The CDR3 is 16 amino acids. CDR3 in amino acids: CASRAPGTLTGNTIYF. The CDR3 nucleotides are TGTGCCAGCAGGGCCCCCGGGACTTTGACTGGAAACACCATATATTTT.

The V gene is TRBV5-1, the J gene TRBJ2-7, with 7 bases that match TRBD2. Trimming removed 3 bases from V and 1 base from J; junction bases left unmatched: 10. The CDR3 runs to 16 residues. CDR1 SGHRS and CDR2 YFSETQ come from the germline V gene. CDR3 DNA sequence: TGCGCCAGCAGCTGGGGCGGGGGATTGGATTCCTACGAGCAGTACTTC. It specifies CASSWGGGLDSYEQYF. The full variable domain, with the rest looked up from reference TRBV5-1 and TRBJ2-7, is KAGVTQTPRYLIKTRGQQVTLSCSPISGHRSVSWYQQTPGQGLQFLFEYFSETQRNKGNFPGRFSGRQFSNSRSEMNVSTLELGDSALYLCASSWGGGLDSYEQYFGPGTRLTVT.

The rearrangement joins TRBV19 to TRBJ1-3; D possibly corresponds to TRBD1 (6 bases). CDR1 and CDR2 from the germline V gene are LNHDA and SQIVND (reference sequence). CDR3 length: 16 residues. V was trimmed by 4 bases and J by 1 base, leaving 14 bases between them. The CDR3 sequence is CASSKGQRTSGNTIYF. DNA for the CDR3: TGTGCCAGTAGTAAAGGACAGCGTACTTCTGGAAACACCATATATTTT.

V usage is TRBV7-3 and J usage is TRBJ2-2; no definite D call. This CDR3 contains 13 residues. V shed 5 bases and J shed 1 base, with 5 bases lying between them. Germline assignment: CDR1 SGHTA and CDR2 FQGTGA. In DNA form, the CDR3 reads TGTGCCAGCAGCCCCGTGAACACCGGGGAGCTGTTTTTT. Translated: CASSPVNTGELFF.

This chain connects TRBV18 to TRBJ2-7; 13 positions match TRBD2. Germline V gene data show CDR1 as KGHSH and CDR2 as LQKENI. CDR3 length: 17 residues. J was trimmed by 3 bases and V by 1 base; bases with no gene match: 6. The CDR3 DNA is TGTGCCAGCTCACCACAGGGGGGACTAGCGGGGTACTACGAGCAGTACTTC. Its protein is CASSPQGGLAGYYEQYF.

The DNA for the CDR3 is TGTGCCAGCTCACCGAAGCTAGCGGGAGGGTCCTACGAGCAGTACTTC. Translation: CASSPKLAGGSYEQYF. The chain carries TRBV18 and TRBJ2-7; TRBD2 matches 12 bases. V trimming: 3 bases; J trimming: 1 base; junction bases outside the gene matches: 4. Germline CDR1 KGHSH, CDR2 LQKENI. There are 16 residues in the CDR3.